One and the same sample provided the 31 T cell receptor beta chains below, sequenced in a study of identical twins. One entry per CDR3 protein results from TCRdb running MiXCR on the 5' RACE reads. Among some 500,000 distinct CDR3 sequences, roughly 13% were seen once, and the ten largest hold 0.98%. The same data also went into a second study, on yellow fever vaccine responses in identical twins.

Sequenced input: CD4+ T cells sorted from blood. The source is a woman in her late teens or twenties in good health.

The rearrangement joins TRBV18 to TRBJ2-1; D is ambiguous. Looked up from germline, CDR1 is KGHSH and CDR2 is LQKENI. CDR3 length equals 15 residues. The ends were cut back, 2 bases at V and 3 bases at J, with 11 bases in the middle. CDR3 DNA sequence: TGTGCCAGCTCACCAGTTTTGGTCCTCTACAATGAGCAGTTCTTC. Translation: CASSPVLVLYNEQFF.

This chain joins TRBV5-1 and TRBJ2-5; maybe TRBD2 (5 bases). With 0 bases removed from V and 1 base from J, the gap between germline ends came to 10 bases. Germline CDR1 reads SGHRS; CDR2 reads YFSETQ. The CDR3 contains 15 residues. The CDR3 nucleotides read TGCGCCAGCAGCTTGGTAGGGCGGGCCCAAGAGACCCAGTACTTC. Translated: CASSLVGRAQETQYF.

The CDR3 bases are TGTGCCGCGGTGGGGGGAACTGAAGCTTTCTTT. The encoded protein is CAAVGGTEAFF. This sequence joins TRBV28 and TRBJ1-1, with a weak D call TRBD1 (5 bases). CDR3 size: 11 residues. V was trimmed by 11 bases and J by 5 bases, leaving 12 bases between them. Germline lookup yields CDR1 MDHEN and CDR2 SYDVKM.

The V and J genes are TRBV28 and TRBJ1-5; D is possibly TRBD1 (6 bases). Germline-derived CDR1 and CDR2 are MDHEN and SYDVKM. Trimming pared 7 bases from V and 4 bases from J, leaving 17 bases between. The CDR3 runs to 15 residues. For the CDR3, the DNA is TGTGCCAGCAAAAGGGGGGGGGCACGGAATCAGCCCCAGCATTTT. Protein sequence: CASKRGGARNQPQHF.

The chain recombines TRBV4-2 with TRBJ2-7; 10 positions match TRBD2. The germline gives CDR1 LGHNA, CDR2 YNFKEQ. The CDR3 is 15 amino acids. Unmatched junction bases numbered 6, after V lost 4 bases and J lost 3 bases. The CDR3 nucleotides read TGTGCCAGCAGCCGGTCCTTAGCGGGAGGCTACGAGCAGTACTTC. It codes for CASSRSLAGGYEQYF.

The DNA for the CDR3 is TGCAGTGCTCCCCGACAGGGAACGACAGATACGCAGTATTTT. This codes for CSAPRQGTTDTQYF. This rearrangement joins TRBV20-1 to TRBJ2-3, with 7 bases lining up with TRBD1. The CDR3 loop spans 14 amino acids. Per germline, CDR1 DFQATT and CDR2 SNEGSKA (reference sequence). The trim removed 5 bases at V and 3 bases at J, leaving 8 bases unmatched.

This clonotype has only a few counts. CDR3: CASSGSVRYEQYF. DNA of the CDR3: TGTGCCAGCTCGGGGTCGGTCCGCTACGAGCAGTACTTC. The chain has TRBV2 and TRBJ2-7; D is possibly TRBD2 (5 bases). The CDR3 covers 13 residues. Germline CDR1 and CDR2: SNHLY and FYNNEI. Trimming removed 8 bases from V and 3 bases from J, with 14 bases in between.

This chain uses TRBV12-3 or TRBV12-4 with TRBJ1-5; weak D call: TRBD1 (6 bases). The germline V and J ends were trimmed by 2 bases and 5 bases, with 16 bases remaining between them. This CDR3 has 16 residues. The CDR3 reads CASSLYRVARDQPQHF. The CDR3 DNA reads TGTGCCAGCAGTTTATACAGGGTGGCGAGGGATCAGCCCCAGCATTTT.

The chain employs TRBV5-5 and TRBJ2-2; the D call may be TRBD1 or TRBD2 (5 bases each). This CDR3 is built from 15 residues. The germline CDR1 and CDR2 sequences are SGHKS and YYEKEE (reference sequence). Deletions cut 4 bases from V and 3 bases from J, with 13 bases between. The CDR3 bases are TGTGCCAGCAGCCCCTTGGGGGTAGACACCGGGGAGCTGTTTTTT. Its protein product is CASSPLGVDTGELFF.

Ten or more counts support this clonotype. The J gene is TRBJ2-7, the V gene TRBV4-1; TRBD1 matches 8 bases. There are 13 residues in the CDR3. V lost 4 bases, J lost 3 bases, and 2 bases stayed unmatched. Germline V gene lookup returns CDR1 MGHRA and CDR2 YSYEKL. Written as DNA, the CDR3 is TGCGCCAGCAGCCCGGGACAGGTCTACGAGCAGTACTTC. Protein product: CASSPGQVYEQYF.

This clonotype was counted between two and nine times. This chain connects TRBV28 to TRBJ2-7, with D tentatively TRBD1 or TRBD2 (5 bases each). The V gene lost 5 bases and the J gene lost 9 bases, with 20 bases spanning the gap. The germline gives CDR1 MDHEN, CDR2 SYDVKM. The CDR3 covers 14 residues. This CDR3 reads CASSPRDLNGGQYF. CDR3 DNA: TGTGCCAGCAGTCCTCGGGATTTAAATGGGGGGCAGTACTTC.

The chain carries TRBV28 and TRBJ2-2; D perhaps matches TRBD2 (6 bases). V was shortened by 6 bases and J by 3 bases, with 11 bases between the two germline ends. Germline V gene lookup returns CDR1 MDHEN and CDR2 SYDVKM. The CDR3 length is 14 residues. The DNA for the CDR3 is TGTGCCAGCAGCTCTTCGGGGGACACCGGGGAGCTGTTTTTT. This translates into CASSSSGDTGELFF.

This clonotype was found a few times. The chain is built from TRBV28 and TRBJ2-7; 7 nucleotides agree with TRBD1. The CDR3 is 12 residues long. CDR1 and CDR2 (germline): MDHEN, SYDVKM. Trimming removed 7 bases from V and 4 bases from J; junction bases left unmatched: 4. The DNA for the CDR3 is TGTGCCAGCACCGGGACAGAGTACGAGCAGTACTTC. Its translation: CASTGTEYEQYF.

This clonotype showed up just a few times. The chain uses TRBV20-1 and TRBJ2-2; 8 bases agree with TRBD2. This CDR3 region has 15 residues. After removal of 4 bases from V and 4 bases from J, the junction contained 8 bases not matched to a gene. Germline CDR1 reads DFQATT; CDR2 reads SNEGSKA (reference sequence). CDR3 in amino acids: CSATRGASSTGELFF. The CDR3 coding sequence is TGCAGTGCTACGCGGGGGGCAAGTAGCACCGGGGAGCTGTTTTTT.

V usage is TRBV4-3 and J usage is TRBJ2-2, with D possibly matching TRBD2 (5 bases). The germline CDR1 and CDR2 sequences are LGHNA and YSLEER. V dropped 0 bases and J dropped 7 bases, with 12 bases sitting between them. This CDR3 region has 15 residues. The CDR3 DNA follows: TGCGCCAGCAGCCAAGATAGGTGGGAGATCGGGGAGCTGTTTTTT. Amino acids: CASSQDRWEIGELFF.

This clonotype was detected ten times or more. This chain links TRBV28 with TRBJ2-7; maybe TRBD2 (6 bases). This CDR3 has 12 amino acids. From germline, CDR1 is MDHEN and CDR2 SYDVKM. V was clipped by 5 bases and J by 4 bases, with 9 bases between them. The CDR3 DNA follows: TGTGCCAGCAGTCGGGGGTTTTACGAGCAGTACTTC. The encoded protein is CASSRGFYEQYF.

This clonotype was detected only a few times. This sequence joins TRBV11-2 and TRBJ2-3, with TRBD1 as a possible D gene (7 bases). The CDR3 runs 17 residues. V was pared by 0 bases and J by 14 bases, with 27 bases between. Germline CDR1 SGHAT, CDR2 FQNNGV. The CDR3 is CASSLDGGGVQFRFRYF. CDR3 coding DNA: TGTGCCAGCAGCTTAGATGGAGGGGGCGTACAATTTAGGTTCCGGTATTTT.

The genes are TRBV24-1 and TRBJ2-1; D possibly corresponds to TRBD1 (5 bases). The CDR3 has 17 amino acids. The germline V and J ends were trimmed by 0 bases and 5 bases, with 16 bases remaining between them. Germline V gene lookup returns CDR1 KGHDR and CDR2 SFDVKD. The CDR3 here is CATSDLRQSPYNNEQFF. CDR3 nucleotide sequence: TGTGCCACCAGTGATTTGCGACAGTCCCCTTACAACAATGAGCAGTTCTTC.

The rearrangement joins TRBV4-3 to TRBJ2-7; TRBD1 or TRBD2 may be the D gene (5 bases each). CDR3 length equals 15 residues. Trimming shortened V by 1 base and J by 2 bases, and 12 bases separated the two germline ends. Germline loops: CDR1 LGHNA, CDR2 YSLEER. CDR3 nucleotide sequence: TGCGCCAGCAGCCAAGGAGGGGACCAAGCCTACGAGCAGTACTTC. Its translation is CASSQGGDQAYEQYF.

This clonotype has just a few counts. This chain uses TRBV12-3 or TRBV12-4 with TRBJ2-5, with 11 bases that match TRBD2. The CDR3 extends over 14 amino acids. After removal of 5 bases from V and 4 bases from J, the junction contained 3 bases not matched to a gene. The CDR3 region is CASSPLAGAETQYF. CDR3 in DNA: TGTGCCAGCAGTCCACTAGCGGGAGCAGAGACCCAGTACTTC.

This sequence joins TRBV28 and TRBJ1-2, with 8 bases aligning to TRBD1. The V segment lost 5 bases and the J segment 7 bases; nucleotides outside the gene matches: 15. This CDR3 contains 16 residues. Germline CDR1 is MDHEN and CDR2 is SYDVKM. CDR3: CASSPFNPRGLGGYTF. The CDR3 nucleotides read TGTGCCAGCAGTCCCTTCAACCCCAGGGGGCTTGGTGGCTACACCTTC.

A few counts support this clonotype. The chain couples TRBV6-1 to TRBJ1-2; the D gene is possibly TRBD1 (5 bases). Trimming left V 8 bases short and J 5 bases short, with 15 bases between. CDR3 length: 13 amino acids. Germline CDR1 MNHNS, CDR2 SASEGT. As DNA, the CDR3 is TGTGCCAGCCTGACAGAGATCGTTTATGGCTACACCTTC. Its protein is CASLTEIVYGYTF.

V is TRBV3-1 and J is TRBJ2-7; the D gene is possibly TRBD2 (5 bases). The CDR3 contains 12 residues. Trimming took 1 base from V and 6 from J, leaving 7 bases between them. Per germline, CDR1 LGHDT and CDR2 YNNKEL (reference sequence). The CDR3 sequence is CASSQAGGEQYF. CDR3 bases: TGTGCCAGCAGCCAAGCCGGAGGCGAGCAGTACTTC.

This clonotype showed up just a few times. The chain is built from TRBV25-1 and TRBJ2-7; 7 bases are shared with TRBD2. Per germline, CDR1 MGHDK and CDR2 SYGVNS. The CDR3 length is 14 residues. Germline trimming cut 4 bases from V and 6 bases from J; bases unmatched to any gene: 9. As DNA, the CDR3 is TGTGCCAGCAGTGCCGGACTAGTCAACTCCGAGCAGTACTTC. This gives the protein CASSAGLVNSEQYF.

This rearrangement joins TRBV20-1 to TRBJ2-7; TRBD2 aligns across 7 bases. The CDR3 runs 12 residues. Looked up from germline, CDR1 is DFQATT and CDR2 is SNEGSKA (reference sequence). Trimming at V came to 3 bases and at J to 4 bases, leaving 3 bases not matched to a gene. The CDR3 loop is CSASGGKYEQYF. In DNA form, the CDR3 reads TGCAGTGCTAGCGGGGGGAAATACGAGCAGTACTTC.

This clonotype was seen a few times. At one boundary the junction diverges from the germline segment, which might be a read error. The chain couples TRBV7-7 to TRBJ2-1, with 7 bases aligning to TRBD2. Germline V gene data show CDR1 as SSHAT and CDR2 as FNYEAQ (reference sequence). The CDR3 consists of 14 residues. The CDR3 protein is CASSLSGGMDEQFF. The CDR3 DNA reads TGTGCTAGCAGCTTGTCCGGGGGGATGGATGAGCAGTTCTTC.

The CDR3 coding sequence is TGTGCCAGTAAGTCTAGCGGAGCTTACACAGATACGCAGTATTTT. Encoded protein: CASKSSGAYTDTQYF. The J gene is TRBJ2-3, the V gene TRBV19; 7 nucleotides line up with TRBD2. The CDR3 loop spans 15 amino acids. From germline, CDR1 is LNHDA and CDR2 SQIVND (reference sequence). V lost 7 bases and J lost 2; bases outside the gene matches: 9.

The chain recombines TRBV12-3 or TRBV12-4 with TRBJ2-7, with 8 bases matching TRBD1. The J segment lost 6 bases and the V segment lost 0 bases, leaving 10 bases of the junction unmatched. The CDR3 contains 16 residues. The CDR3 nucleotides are TGTGCCAGCAGTTTAGCCAACCGACAGGGGAAACGCGAGCAGTACTTC. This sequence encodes CASSLANRQGKREQYF.

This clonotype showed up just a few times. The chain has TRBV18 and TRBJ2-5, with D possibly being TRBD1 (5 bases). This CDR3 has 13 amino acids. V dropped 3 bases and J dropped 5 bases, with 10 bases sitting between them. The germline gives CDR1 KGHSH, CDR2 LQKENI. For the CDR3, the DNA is TGTGCCAGCTCACCCTCCAAGGGGGAGACCCAGTACTTC. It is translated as CASSPSKGETQYF.

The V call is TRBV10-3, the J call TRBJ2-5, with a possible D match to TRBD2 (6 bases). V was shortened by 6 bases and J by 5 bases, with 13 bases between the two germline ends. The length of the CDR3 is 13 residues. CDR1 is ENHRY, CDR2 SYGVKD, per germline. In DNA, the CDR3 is TGTGCCATCAGCCGGGAAGGGAGGGAGACCCAGTACTTC. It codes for CAISREGRETQYF.

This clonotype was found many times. DNA of the CDR3: TGTGCCAGCAGGCCTTTATCAGGCCAAGAGACCCAGTACTTC. It translates to CASRPLSGQETQYF. The J gene is TRBJ2-5, the V gene TRBV7-9; D is unclear. The germline V gene has CDR1 SEHNR and CDR2 FQNEAQ (reference sequence). The CDR3 covers 14 residues. The germline V and J ends were trimmed by 6 bases and 1 base, with 12 bases remaining between them.